This record covers a single T cell receptor (beta chain). Its antigen specificity is not known. Base qualities are not at hand, and no much larger clone is one base apart. The source of the sample is a study of shared clonotypes between healthy human individuals (TCRdb year 2020). Study-level background: The cohort comprised a couple of women and a few men aged 18 to 49 years. Libraries were prepared and TCR repertoires were sequenced by different laboratories using diverse techniques, in order to increase sequencing depth and limit assay-specific biases. For each donor, three plates each were used for CD4 naive and CD4 memory, two plates were used for CD8 naive, and one plate was used for CD8 memory. Per donor, leukapheresis produced somewhere between about 0.94 and 9.5 billion PBMCs. To estimate repertoire size and how much clonotype sharing occurs between individuals, the study deeply sequenced the blood TCR repertoires of 5 or 6 healthy adults. Results and caveats for the whole study, not just this receptor: Rarefaction of sorted-subset datasets indicated incomplete sequencing despite the large sequencing depth. Compared with non-shared clonotypes, clonotypes shared by all four sorted-subset donors had higher generation probabilities. Sampling was limited to blood, and TCR repertoires in tissue likely differ from TCR repertoires in blood. Roughly 5% of naive CD4, around 3.5% of naive CD8, 2.3% of memory CD4, and about 0.4% of memory CD8 clonotypes were shared across several donors. Larger estimated clonotype richness was generally found for naive subsets than for memory subsets. Pairwise subsampling indicated that sequencing depth was expected to affect the degree of clonotype sharing among donors. The small number of donors limited the genetic and exposure-history diversity represented.

Using the deep immunoSEQ assay, TCR CDR3 regions were amplified from genomic DNA by multiplex PCR. For each cell subset, the extracted genomic DNA was distributed evenly across all wells of several immunoSEQ 96-well plates, and each plate served as one replicate. For sorted subsets, each replicate PCR was loaded with roughly 200 ng genomic DNA, equivalent to roughly 30,000 T cell genomes. Purified libraries were quantified with a Qubit 3.0 fluorometer, sized on a Bioanalyzer 2100, and re-quantified with the KAPA Library Quantification kit. A separate single-read 150-cycle Illumina NextSeq 550 flow cell was used to sequence each immunoSEQ 96-well plate. In the source study's methods: The immunoSEQ output contained only junctional sequences without quality scores, so filtering could not match that applied to full-length reads. To assign V/J genes and CDR3, sequences were annotated using PyIR, a Python wrapper for IgBLAST v1.9, with IMGT germline references. Reads were filtered out if the reads had weak V/J assignments (E-value above 1e-6), no CDR3, stop codons, out-of-frame junctions, or ambiguous translated residues. V3J clonotypes were defined as sequences sharing the same inferred V gene, J gene, and CDR3 amino acid sequence. The percentage overlap between two repertoires was calculated by dividing the number of shared unique clonotypes by the size of the smaller repertoire. RTK rarefaction, the Chao1 estimator, and Recon v2.1 estimates of unobserved clonotypes were used to assess repertoire richness. Generation probabilities for all TCRbeta clonotypes obtained by the gDNA method from a handful of donors were computed using OLGA. The clones in this table, taken by TCRdb from immuneACCESS, are in-frame only. Not every clone is retained; where verified, under half of the shortfall comes from an unresolved V gene, and the cause of the rest is unknown. The V and J calls and clone size come from that table; D and trimming were worked out from the DNA. Counted in this sample were a few million clones; 85% to 95% of them appeared once. The ten largest clones represent over 0.12% of the sample.

The donors were healthy, HIV-negative adults who had no recently reported acute infections or vaccinations. Every donor was a Caucasian adult living in Nashville, Tennessee, USA. CD4+ T cells were enriched by magnetic negative selection, after which naive cells were positively selected on CD45RA and the negative fraction was taken as the memory subset. Blood was obtained by leukapheresis, after which PBMCs were separated by Ficoll-Histopaque density gradient centrifugation and cryopreserved in liquid nitrogen vapor phase. Analytical flow cytometry was used to check the purity and quantity of every magnetically sorted T cell population. Genomic DNA was isolated from every sorted fraction and measured by UV absorbance on a Nanodrop 2000c. Spanning cysteine to phenylalanine, the CDR3 consists of 15 amino acids. Only CDR3 DNA remains: 45 bases, in frame from the first base. The V end loses 4 bases and the J end loses 5 bases, and a stretch of 15 bases separates them. From a lookup of the germline V gene, CDR1 and CDR2 are SGHRS and YFSETQ.

This sequence uses TRBV5-1 and TRBJ2-2, with a weak D call of TRBD1 (7 bases match). Material for sequencing was naive CD4+ T cells sorted from blood. The sample's cell subset or site label, decoded: CD45RA+ positively selected. The clonotype was recovered from a young man in good health. The CDR3 corresponds to CASSRTGAGTGELFF. The DNA sequence is as follows: TGCGCCAGCAGCCGAACAGGGGCGGGGACCGGGGAGCTGTTTTTT.